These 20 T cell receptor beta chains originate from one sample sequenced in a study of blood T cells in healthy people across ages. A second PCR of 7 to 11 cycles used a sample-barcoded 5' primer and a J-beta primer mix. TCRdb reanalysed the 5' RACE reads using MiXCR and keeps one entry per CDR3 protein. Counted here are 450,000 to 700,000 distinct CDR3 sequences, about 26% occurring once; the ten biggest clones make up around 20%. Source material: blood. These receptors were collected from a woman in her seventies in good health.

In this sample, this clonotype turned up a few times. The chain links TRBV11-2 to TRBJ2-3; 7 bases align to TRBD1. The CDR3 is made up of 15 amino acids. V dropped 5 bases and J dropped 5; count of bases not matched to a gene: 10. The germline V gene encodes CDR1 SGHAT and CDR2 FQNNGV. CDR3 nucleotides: TGTGCCAGCAGCCTAACAGGGGACCGGGGAGATACGCAGTATTTT. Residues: CASSLTGDRGDTQYF.

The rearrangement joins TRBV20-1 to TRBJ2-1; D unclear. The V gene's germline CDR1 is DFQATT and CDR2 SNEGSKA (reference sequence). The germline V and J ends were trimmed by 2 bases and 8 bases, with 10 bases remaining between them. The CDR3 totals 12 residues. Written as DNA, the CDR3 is TGCAGTGCTAGACTAGTCTCGGATGAGCAGTTCTTC. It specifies CSARLVSDEQFF.

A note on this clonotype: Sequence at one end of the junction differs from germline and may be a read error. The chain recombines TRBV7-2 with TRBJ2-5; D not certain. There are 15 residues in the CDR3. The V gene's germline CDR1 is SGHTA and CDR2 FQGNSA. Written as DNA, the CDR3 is TGTGCCAGCACCTTAGGTCACTCGATCACAGAGACCCAGTACTTC. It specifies CASTLGHSITETQYF.

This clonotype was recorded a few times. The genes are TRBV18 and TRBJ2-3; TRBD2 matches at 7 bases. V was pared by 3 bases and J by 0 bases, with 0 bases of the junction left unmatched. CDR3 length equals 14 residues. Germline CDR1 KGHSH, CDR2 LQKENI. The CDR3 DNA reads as TGTGCCAGCTCACCGACTAGCAGCACAGATACGCAGTATTTT. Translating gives CASSPTSSTDTQYF.

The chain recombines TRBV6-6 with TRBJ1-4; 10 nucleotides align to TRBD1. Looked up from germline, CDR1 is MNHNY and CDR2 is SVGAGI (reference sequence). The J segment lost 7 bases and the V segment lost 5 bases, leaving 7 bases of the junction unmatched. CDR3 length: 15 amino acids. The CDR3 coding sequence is TGTGCCAGCAGTCGGTCGGGACAGGGGCGTGAAAAACTGTTTTTT. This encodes CASSRSGQGREKLFF.

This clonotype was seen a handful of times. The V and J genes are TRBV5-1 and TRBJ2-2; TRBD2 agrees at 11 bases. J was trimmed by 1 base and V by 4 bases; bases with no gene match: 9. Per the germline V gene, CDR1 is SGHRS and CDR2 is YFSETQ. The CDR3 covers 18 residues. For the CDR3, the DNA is TGCGCCAGCAGCCCGTACCCCGGGACTAGCGGGAACACCGGGGAGCTGTTTTTT. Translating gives CASSPYPGTSGNTGELFF.

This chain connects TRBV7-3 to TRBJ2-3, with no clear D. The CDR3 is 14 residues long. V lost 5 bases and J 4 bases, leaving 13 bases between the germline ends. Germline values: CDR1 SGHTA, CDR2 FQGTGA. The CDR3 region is CASSAQKGADTQYF. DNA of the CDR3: TGTGCCAGCAGCGCACAAAAAGGCGCAGATACGCAGTATTTT.

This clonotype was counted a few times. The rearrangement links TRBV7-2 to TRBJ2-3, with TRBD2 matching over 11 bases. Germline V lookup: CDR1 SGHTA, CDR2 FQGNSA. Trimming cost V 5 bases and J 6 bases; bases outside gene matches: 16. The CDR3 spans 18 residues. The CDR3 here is CASSKGTSGGRVGDTQYF. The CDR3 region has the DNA TGTGCCAGCAGCAAAGGAACTAGCGGGGGCCGAGTCGGGGATACGCAGTATTTT.

The CDR3 loop reads CSARVLVDLDRGLSDTQYF. Here the CDR3 DNA reads TGCAGTGCTAGAGTGCTAGTAGATTTGGACAGGGGGCTCTCAGATACGCAGTATTTT. The rearrangement joins TRBV20-1 to TRBJ2-3, with 11 positions matching TRBD1. The CDR3 is made up of 19 amino acids. Germline CDR1 and CDR2: DFQATT and SNEGSKA (reference sequence). With V trimmed by 1 base and J by 4 bases, 16 bases remained unmatched.

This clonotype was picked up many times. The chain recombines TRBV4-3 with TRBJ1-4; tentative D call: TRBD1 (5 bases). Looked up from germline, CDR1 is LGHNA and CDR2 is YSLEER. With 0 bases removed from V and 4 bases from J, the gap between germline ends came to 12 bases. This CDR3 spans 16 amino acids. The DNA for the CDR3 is TGCGCCAGCAGCCAAGATTCGAGGGGAGATAATGAAAAACTGTTTTTT. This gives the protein CASSQDSRGDNEKLFF.

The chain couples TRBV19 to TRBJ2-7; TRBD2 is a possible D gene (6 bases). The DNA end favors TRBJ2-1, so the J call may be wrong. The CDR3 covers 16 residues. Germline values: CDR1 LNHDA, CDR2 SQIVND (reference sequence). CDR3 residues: CASSRTTSPPYNEQFF. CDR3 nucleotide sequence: TGTGCCAGTAGTAGGACCACTAGCCCCCCTTATAATGAGCAGTTCTTC.

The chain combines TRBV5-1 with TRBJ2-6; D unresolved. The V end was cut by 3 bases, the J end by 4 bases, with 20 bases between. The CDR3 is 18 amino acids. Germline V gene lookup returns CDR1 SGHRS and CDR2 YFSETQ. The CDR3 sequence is CASSSELEMRTGANVLTF. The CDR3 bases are TGCGCCAGCAGCTCCGAATTAGAAATGAGGACGGGGGCCAACGTCCTGACTTTC.

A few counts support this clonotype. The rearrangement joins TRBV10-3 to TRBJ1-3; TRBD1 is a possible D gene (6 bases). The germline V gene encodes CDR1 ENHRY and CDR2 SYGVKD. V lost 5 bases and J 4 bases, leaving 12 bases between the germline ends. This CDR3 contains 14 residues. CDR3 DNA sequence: TGTGCCATCAGTTTCGGGGGGCTCGGAAACACCATATATTTT. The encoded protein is CAISFGGLGNTIYF.

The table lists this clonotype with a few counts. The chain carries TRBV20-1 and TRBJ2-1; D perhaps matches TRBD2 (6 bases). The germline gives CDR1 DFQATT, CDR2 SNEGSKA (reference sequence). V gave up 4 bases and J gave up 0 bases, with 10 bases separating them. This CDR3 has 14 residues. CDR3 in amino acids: CSAIAVSSYNEQFF. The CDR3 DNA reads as TGCAGTGCTATAGCGGTGAGCTCCTACAATGAGCAGTTCTTC.

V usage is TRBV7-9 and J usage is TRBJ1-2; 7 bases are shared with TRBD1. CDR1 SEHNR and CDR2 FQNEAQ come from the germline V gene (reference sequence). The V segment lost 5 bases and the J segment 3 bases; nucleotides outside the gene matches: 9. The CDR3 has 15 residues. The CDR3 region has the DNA TGTGCCAGCAGCGTAGGGACAGTTGCTTACTATGGCTACACCTTC. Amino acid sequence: CASSVGTVAYYGYTF.

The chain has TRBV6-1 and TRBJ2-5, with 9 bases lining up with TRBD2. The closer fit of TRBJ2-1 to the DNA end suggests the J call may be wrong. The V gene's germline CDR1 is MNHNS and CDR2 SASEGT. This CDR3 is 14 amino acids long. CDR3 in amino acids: CASSVGTSLNEQFF. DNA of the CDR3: TGTGCCAGCAGTGTGGGGACTAGCCTCAATGAGCAGTTCTTC.

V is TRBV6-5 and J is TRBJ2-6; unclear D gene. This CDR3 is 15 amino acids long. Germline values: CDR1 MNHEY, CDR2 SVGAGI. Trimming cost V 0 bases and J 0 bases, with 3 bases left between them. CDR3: CASSYSASGANVLTF. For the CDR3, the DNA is TGTGCCAGCAGTTACTCAGCCTCTGGGGCCAACGTCCTGACTTTC.

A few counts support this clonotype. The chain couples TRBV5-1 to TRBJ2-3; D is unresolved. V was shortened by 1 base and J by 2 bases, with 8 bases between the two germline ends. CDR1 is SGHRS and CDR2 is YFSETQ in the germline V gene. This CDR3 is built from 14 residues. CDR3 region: CASSLMRTTDTQYF. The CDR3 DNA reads TGCGCCAGCAGCTTGATGAGAACCACAGATACGCAGTATTTT.

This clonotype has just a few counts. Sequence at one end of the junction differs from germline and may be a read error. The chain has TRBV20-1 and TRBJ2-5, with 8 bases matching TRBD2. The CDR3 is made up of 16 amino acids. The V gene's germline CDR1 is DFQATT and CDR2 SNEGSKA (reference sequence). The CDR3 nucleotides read TGCAGTGCCGCAAGGGGGAACGGGGGGGCCTATGAGACCCGGTACTTC. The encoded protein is CSAARGNGGAYETRYF.

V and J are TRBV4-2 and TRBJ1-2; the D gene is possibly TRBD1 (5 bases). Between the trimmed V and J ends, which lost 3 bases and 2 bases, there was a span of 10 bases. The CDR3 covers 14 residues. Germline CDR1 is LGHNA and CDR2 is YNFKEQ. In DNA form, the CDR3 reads TGTGCCAGCAGCCATTCCGGGGACAACTATGGCTACACCTTC. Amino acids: CASSHSGDNYGYTF.